One and the same sample provided the 32 T cell receptor beta chains below, sequenced in a study of low-dose radiotherapy and immunotherapy resistance in tumors. Primers used for first-strand cDNA, a TRAV- and TRBV-specific set, covered both alpha and beta chains. For amplifying TCRs, the PCR ran for roughly 20 cycles with Phusion, which was used together with a constant-region primer and the adapter on the V primers. TCRdb called the reads again in MiXCR, with one record for every CDR3 protein. The table includes tens of thousands of distinct CDR3 sequences, 25% detected once. As to time point: after trial treatment. Specified treatment: LDRT plus nivolumab, ipilimumab, low-dose cyclophosphamide and aspirin (RACIN trial). The sample here was PBMCs, taken after low-dose radiotherapy plus immunotherapy. These receptors were obtained from a male donor with prostate cancer.

V and J are TRBV4-2 and TRBJ2-5, with D perhaps matching TRBD1 (6 bases). The germline V gene has CDR1 LGHNA and CDR2 YNFKEQ. The CDR3 runs to 16 residues. Trimming shortened V by 0 bases and J by 5 bases, and 16 bases separated the two germline ends. CDR3: CASSQDPMGALETQYF. In DNA, the CDR3 is TGTGCCAGCAGCCAAGACCCTATGGGGGCTTTGGAGACCCAGTACTTC.

This clonotype appeared many times. The J gene is TRBJ2-1, the V gene TRBV7-9; D is undetermined. Trimming shortened V by 5 bases and J by 9 bases, and 17 bases separated the two germline ends. The CDR3 sequence is 14 residues long. Germline CDR1 is SEHNR and CDR2 is FQNEAQ (reference sequence). DNA for the CDR3: TGTGCCAGCAGCCTAGTGGGGAATAGTGTTGAGCAGTTCTTC. Its translation: CASSLVGNSVEQFF.

On this clonotype: Only one base separates this from a far larger clonotype, so it likely reflects a read error. The chain is built from TRBV19 and TRBJ2-1, with unresolved D. The CDR3 sequence is 13 residues long. Germline CDR1 LNHDA, CDR2 SQIVND (reference sequence). Trimming pared 3 bases from V and 10 bases from J, leaving 13 bases between. The CDR3 bases are TGTGCCAGTAGTATGGGCTCCCTCACCGAGCAGTTCTTC. Its protein is CASSMGSLTEQFF.

V and J are TRBV6-2 or TRBV6-3 and TRBJ1-5; TRBD1 might be the D (5 bases). The V end was cut by 6 bases, the J end by 0 bases, with 12 bases between. This CDR3 comprises 15 residues. In germline, CDR1 is MNHEY, CDR2 SVGEGT. The chain's CDR3 is CASSWGGSSNQPQHF. The CDR3 DNA follows: TGTGCCAGCAGCTGGGGGGGGAGTAGCAATCAGCCCCAGCATTTT.

Regarding this clonotype: A far larger clone is one nucleotide away, so this likely arose from a read error. This chain uses TRBV7-2 with TRBJ2-1; 10 bases are a match to TRBD1. The CDR3 sequence is 15 residues long. Germline V gene sequence: CDR1 SGHTA, CDR2 FQGNSA. Losses at the gene ends were 4 bases for V and 10 bases for J; bases not matched to a gene: 10. CDR3 coding DNA: TGTGCCAGCAGCTCTCAGACAGGGGGCTCCTACGAGCAGTTCTTC. Protein: CASSSQTGGSYEQFF. Full variable domain (missing parts from reference TRBV7-2 and TRBJ2-1): GAGVSQSPSNKVTEKGKDVELRCDPISGHTALYWYRQSLGQGLEFLIYFQGNSAPDKSGLPSDRFSAERTGGSVSTLTIQRTQQEDSAVYLCASSSQTGGSYEQFFGPGTRLTVL.

The V and J genes are TRBV27 and TRBJ2-7; 9 bases agree with TRBD2. Trimming at V came to 9 bases and at J to 2 bases, leaving 11 bases not matched to a gene. This CDR3 comprises 15 residues. Germline values: CDR1 MNHEY, CDR2 SMNVEV (reference sequence). As DNA, the CDR3 is TGTGCCAGGGGGGGGTCCGAGCGGGAGGCCTACGAGCAGTACTTC. It specifies CARGGSEREAYEQYF.

This clonotype was counted a few times. V usage is TRBV6-6 and J usage is TRBJ2-1; tentatively, D is TRBD2 (7 bases). Germline loops: CDR1 MNHNY, CDR2 SVGAGI (reference sequence). The CDR3 is made up of 16 amino acids. Deletions cut 5 bases from V and 4 bases from J, with 18 bases between. Here the CDR3 DNA reads TGTGCCAGCAGTGAAGGCACCCGGGGGGCTTACAATGAGCAGTTCTTC. Translating gives CASSEGTRGAYNEQFF.

Many counts were recorded for this clonotype. The gene calls are TRBV5-1 and TRBJ2-2; D gene uncertain. The germline V gene has CDR1 SGHRS and CDR2 YFSETQ. The CDR3 is 14 amino acids. Trimming shortened V by 4 bases and J by 1 base, and 8 bases separated the two germline ends. CDR3 in amino acids: CASSPSRNTGELFF. The CDR3, as DNA: TGCGCCAGCAGCCCCAGTAGGAACACCGGGGAGCTGTTTTTT.

The chain employs TRBV6-5 and TRBJ1-1, with D perhaps TRBD1 (5 bases). This CDR3 has 15 residues. V was pared by 6 bases and J by 1 base, with 15 bases between. Germline CDR1 and CDR2: MNHEY and SVGAGI. This chain's CDR3 is CASRTPGRENTEAFF. The DNA of the CDR3 is TGTGCCAGCAGAACACCGGGACGGGAGAACACTGAAGCTTTCTTT.

Written as DNA, the CDR3 is TGTGCCAGCAGTGACCGAGGCCAGGTCCTATACGGCTACACCTTC. The encoded protein is CASSDRGQVLYGYTF. This chain connects TRBV2 to TRBJ1-2, with D uncertain. Germline V lookup: CDR1 SNHLY, CDR2 FYNNEI. Trimming removed 3 bases from V and 8 bases from J, with 19 bases in between. The CDR3 sequence is 15 residues long.

This clonotype was counted only a few times. With only one base between it and a far larger clone, this is likely a read error. The genes are TRBV6-6 and TRBJ2-2, with TRBD2 matching 10 bases. CDR3 length: 16 residues. Germline loops: CDR1 MNHNY, CDR2 SVGAGI (reference sequence). The CDR3 DNA reads as TGTGTCAGCACCGTCCGACTAGCGGGGAACACCGGGGAGCTGTTTTTT. Encoded protein: CVSTVRLAGNTGELFF.

This clonotype was observed a few times. The chain carries TRBV28 and TRBJ1-5; no clear D. CDR1 and CDR2 (germline): MDHEN, SYDVKM. The CDR3 is 12 residues long. Trimming shortened V by 2 bases and J by 7 bases, and 6 bases separated the two germline ends. The CDR3 nucleotides read TGTGCCAGCAGTTTAAGAGGCCAGCCCCAGCATTTT. This gives the protein CASSLRGQPQHF.

This clonotype was seen repeatedly, ten times or more. The rearrangement links TRBV7-9 to TRBJ1-2; no clear D gene. This CDR3 region has 12 residues. Germline assignment: CDR1 SEHNR and CDR2 FQNEAQ (reference sequence). The germline V and J ends were trimmed by 1 base and 4 bases, with 4 bases remaining between them. The CDR3 protein is CASSLGVYGYTF. In nucleotides, the CDR3 is TGTGCCAGCAGCTTAGGAGTCTATGGCTACACCTTC.

With regard to this clonotype: This sequence is one base from a far larger clone and is likely a read error. The chain combines TRBV18 with TRBJ2-1; a possible D gene is TRBD2 (6 bases). The germline CDR1 and CDR2 sequences are KGHSH and LQKENI. Trimming left V 0 bases short and J 10 bases short, with 16 bases between. The length of the CDR3 is 15 residues. CDR3 sequence (DNA): TGTGCCAGCTCACCACCGCCGGGGGACCCCGACGAGCAGTTCTTC. Translated: CASSPPPGDPDEQFF. Full variable domain (missing parts from reference TRBV18 and TRBJ2-1): NAGVMQNPRHLVRRRGQEARLRCSPMKGHSHVYWYRQLPEEGLKFMVYLQKENIIDESGMPKERFSAEFPKEGPSILRIQQVVRGDSAAYFCASSPPPGDPDEQFFGPGTRLTVL.

A note on this clonotype: With only one base between it and a far larger clone, this is likely a read error. The V and J genes are TRBV11-2 and TRBJ2-5; D is unresolved. V was clipped by 4 bases and J by 11 bases, with 17 bases between them. This CDR3 comprises 13 residues. Germline CDR1 SGHAT, CDR2 FQNNGV. The CDR3 loop is CASSSALHNEQYF. As DNA, the CDR3 is TGTGCCAGCAGCTCGGCCTTACACAATGAGCAGTACTTC.

This clonotype was picked up many times. The chain combines TRBV5-8 with TRBJ1-2; D is unclear. The V gene's germline CDR1 is SGHTS and CDR2 YDEGEE. Trimming took 3 bases from V and 9 from J, leaving 12 bases between them. The CDR3 has 12 residues. The CDR3 DNA reads TGTGCCAGCAGCTGGGCCCCGCCGAGCTACACCTTC. Amino acid sequence: CASSWAPPSYTF. Full variable domain (outside the CDR3, taken from reference TRBV5-8 and TRBJ1-2): EAGVTQSPTHLIKTRGQQATLRCSPISGHTSVYWYQQALGLGLQFLLWYDEGEERNRGNFPPRFSGRQFPNYSSELNVNALELEDSALYLCASSWAPPSYTFGSGTRLTVV.

About this clonotype: This probably arose from a read error, given a far larger clone one base away. The gene calls are TRBV5-4 and TRBJ2-7; 8 bases align to TRBD2. The germline CDR1 and CDR2 sequences are SGHNT and YYREEE (reference sequence). The CDR3 extends over 14 amino acids. Germline trimming cut 4 bases from V and 7 bases from J; bases unmatched to any gene: 10. CDR3 in amino acids: CASSPGLARNEQYF. The CDR3, as DNA: TGTGCCAGCAGCCCCGGACTAGCACGCAATGAGCAGTACTTC.

The chain has TRBV10-3 and TRBJ2-7; D gene uncertain. The V and J ends lost 7 bases and 2 bases respectively, with 12 bases between them. Germline lookup yields CDR1 ENHRY and CDR2 SYGVKD. This CDR3 has 13 amino acids. CDR3 nucleotide sequence: TGTGCCATCACCCCGTCCTCAGCCTACGAGCAGTACTTC. It is translated as CAITPSSAYEQYF.

At least ten counts were recorded for this clonotype. The V and J genes are TRBV7-2 and TRBJ2-5, with 7 bases lining up with TRBD2. Per germline, CDR1 SGHTA and CDR2 FQGNSA. With 5 bases clipped from V and 1 base from J, the junction kept 7 bases outside the gene matches. The CDR3 is made up of 15 amino acids. The CDR3 nucleotides are TGTGCCAGCAGCCCTTTGGGGGGGTCCCAAGAGACCCAGTACTTC. Its translation is CASSPLGGSQETQYF.

This clonotype showed up many times. One end of the junction does not line up with germline, which may come from a read error. The gene calls are TRBV11-3 and TRBJ2-2; D may match TRBD1 or TRBD2 (5 bases each). The CDR3 consists of 15 residues. CDR1 is SGHNT and CDR2 is YENEEA in the germline V gene. The CDR3: CASSLDGTSGGELFF. The CDR3 coding sequence is TGTGCCAGCAGCCTAGACGGGACGTCAGGCGGGGAGCTGTTTTTT.

This clonotype was seen at least ten times. The chain combines TRBV10-3 with TRBJ2-6, with D perhaps matching TRBD1 (5 bases). V was cut by 3 bases and J by 2 bases, with 14 bases left in between. Germline loops: CDR1 ENHRY, CDR2 SYGVKD. The CDR3 spans 17 residues. The DNA of the CDR3 is TGTGCCATCAGTGAAGCAGGGTTTAGGGCTGGGGCCAACGTCCTGACTTTC. This gives the protein CAISEAGFRAGANVLTF.

There are many counts of this clonotype. The chain couples TRBV25-1 to TRBJ1-1; tentatively, D is TRBD1 (5 bases). This CDR3 has 13 amino acids. V was trimmed by 5 bases and J by 4 bases, leaving 11 bases between them. CDR1 and CDR2 (germline): MGHDK, SYGVNS. As DNA, the CDR3 is TGTGCCAGCAGTTGGGACGCTTTCACTGAAGCTTTCTTT. Its protein is CASSWDAFTEAFF.

The chain recombines TRBV6-6 with TRBJ1-1; TRBD1 might be the D (5 bases). Deletions cut 6 bases from V and 1 base from J, with 12 bases between. The length of the CDR3 is 14 residues. Germline loops: CDR1 MNHNY, CDR2 SVGAGI (reference sequence). The CDR3 sequence: CASSRTQGNTEAFF. DNA for the CDR3: TGTGCCAGCAGCCGGACCCAGGGGAACACTGAAGCTTTCTTT.

This clonotype was seen ten or more times. The V gene is TRBV7-2, the J gene TRBJ1-2; D possibly corresponds to TRBD1 (5 bases). This CDR3 is 14 amino acids long. V gave up 5 bases and J gave up 6 bases, with 16 bases separating them. Germline V gene data show CDR1 as SGHTA and CDR2 as FQGNSA. The CDR3 is CASSPRQPTHGYTF. The CDR3 DNA sequence: TGTGCCAGCAGCCCCCGACAGCCGACCCATGGCTACACCTTC. The complete variable domain, with remaining parts taken from reference TRBV7-2 and TRBJ1-2, reads GAGVSQSPSNKVTEKGKDVELRCDPISGHTALYWYRQSLGQGLEFLIYFQGNSAPDKSGLPSDRFSAERTGGSVSTLTIQRTQQEDSAVYLCASSPRQPTHGYTFGSGTRLTVV.

J is TRBJ1-2 and V is TRBV5-1; D is unresolved. This CDR3 contains 16 residues. Trimming pared 3 bases from V and 2 bases from J, leaving 17 bases between. Germline CDR1 is SGHRS and CDR2 is YFSETQ. The CDR3 sequence is CASSSDGGVWNYGYTF. Here the CDR3 DNA reads TGCGCCAGCAGCTCGGACGGAGGAGTATGGAACTATGGCTACACCTTC.

The sample holds a few counts of this clonotype. The chain has TRBV19 and TRBJ1-1, with D unresolved. The CDR3 is 17 amino acids. The germline V gene has CDR1 LNHDA and CDR2 SQIVND (reference sequence). Trimming stripped 5 bases from V and 2 bases from J, with 21 bases between. Here the CDR3 reads CASSPRTNRGVNTEAFF. CDR3 DNA: TGTGCCAGTAGTCCTCGAACGAATCGTGGGGTAAACACTGAAGCTTTCTTT.

This clonotype was observed many times. The rearrangement uses TRBV19 and TRBJ1-1, with D possibly matching TRBD1 (6 bases). The germline CDR1 and CDR2 sequences are LNHDA and SQIVND (reference sequence). Trimming took 10 bases from V and 7 from J, leaving 13 bases between them. The length of the CDR3 is 11 residues. The CDR3 nucleotides read TGTGCCATCCGGGGACACGGTGAAGCTTTCTTT. Translation: CAIRGHGEAFF.

The chain combines TRBV7-3 with TRBJ2-5; TRBD2 matches at 11 bases. The CDR3 is 15 residues long. Germline assignment: CDR1 SGHTA and CDR2 FQGTGA. V gave up 3 bases and J gave up 6 bases; unmatched junction bases: 6. CDR3 sequence (DNA): TGTGCCAGCAGCTTTAGTAGCGGGGGGGCCCAGACCCAGTACTTC. This sequence encodes CASSFSSGGAQTQYF.

This clonotype occurred many times. The genes are TRBV19 and TRBJ2-1; TRBD1 or TRBD2 may be the D gene (6 bases each). CDR1 LNHDA and CDR2 SQIVND come from the germline V gene (reference sequence). V was clipped by 3 bases and J by 8 bases, with 23 bases between them. CDR3 length equals 17 residues. Here the CDR3 reads CASSIRIRGEALDEQFF. The DNA of the CDR3 is TGTGCCAGTAGTATCAGGATTAGGGGGGAGGCCCTTGATGAGCAGTTCTTC. The full variable domain, with the rest looked up from reference TRBV19 and TRBJ2-1, is DGGITQSPKYLFRKEGQNVTLSCEQNLNHDAMYWYRQDPGQGLRLIYYSQIVNDFQKGDIAEGYSVSREKKESFPLTVTSAQKNPTAFYLCASSIRIRGEALDEQFFGPGTRLTVL.

This clonotype was observed many times. The chain combines TRBV4-2 with TRBJ2-7; 7 nucleotides line up with TRBD2. The V and J ends lost 8 bases and 5 bases, in that order; junction bases with no gene match: 6. Germline CDR1 and CDR2: LGHNA and YNFKEQ. The CDR3 contains 12 residues. The CDR3 DNA follows: TGTGCCAGCGGGGGGGGGATAAACGAGCAGTACTTC. Translating gives CASGGGINEQYF.

As to this clonotype: A far larger clone is off by one base, so a read error is likely. The rearrangement links TRBV10-2 to TRBJ2-5; tentatively, D is TRBD2 (5 bases). Germline lookup yields CDR1 WSHSY and CDR2 SAAADI. The CDR3 runs 13 residues. CDR3: CGSSEGSQETQYF. In DNA form, the CDR3 reads TGCGGCAGCAGTGAGGGCTCACAAGAGACCCAGTACTTC.

This clonotype was seen at least ten times. The chain couples TRBV30 to TRBJ2-2, with D possibly TRBD2 on 6 matching bases. Germline V CDR1 and CDR2: GTSNPN, SVGIG (reference sequence). The CDR3 has 16 amino acids. V lost 3 bases and J lost 6, with 20 bases in between. CDR3 in amino acids: CAWRSGGLALAGELFF. CDR3 DNA sequence: TGTGCCTGGAGGTCAGGAGGGCTAGCGCTGGCCGGGGAGCTGTTTTTT.